A single sample is the source of the 13 T cell receptor beta chains below, sequenced in a study of follicular helper T cells after annual influenza vaccination. Time point defined: 2014-2015 season, pre-vaccination. Generated by immunoSEQ multiplex PCR, the TCRdb table keeps only in-frame clones and is missing some. Seen here are about 11,000 clones, about four fifths observed once, and the top ten hold more than 0.9%. The sequences come from CXCR5- memory CD4+ T cells sorted from blood, collected on the day of influenza vaccination. Receptors were obtained from an adult who received the influenza vaccine.

The V and J genes are TRBV9 and TRBJ2-1; D perhaps matches TRBD2 (6 bases). V lost 2 bases, J lost 8 bases, and 20 bases lay in between. The CDR3 extends over 16 amino acids. Germline V lookup: CDR1 SGDLS, CDR2 YYNGEE. The CDR3, as DNA: TGTGCCAGCAGCGTTGCGGGGTCATCTGGGTTCGATGAGCAGTTCTTC. Translated: CASSVAGSSGFDEQFF.

V and J are TRBV7-2 and TRBJ1-1, with D maybe TRBD1 (6 bases). V was cut by 2 bases and J by 1 base, with 8 bases left in between. The CDR3 covers 14 residues. Germline lookup yields CDR1 SGHTA and CDR2 FQGNSA. CDR3 bases: TGTGCCAGCAGCTTAATGGGACAGAACACTGAAGCTTTCTTT. Its translation: CASSLMGQNTEAFF.

This chain uses TRBV6-6 with TRBJ1-1; tentatively, D is TRBD1 (5 bases). The germline V gene encodes CDR1 MNHNY and CDR2 SVGAGI (reference sequence). The CDR3 contains 12 residues. V lost 6 bases to trimming and J lost 10 bases, with 15 bases between them. CDR3 in amino acids: CASRPSGATAFF. The CDR3 nucleotides read TGTGCCAGCAGGCCAAGCGGGGCTACAGCTTTCTTT.

This chain connects TRBV6-1 to TRBJ1-1; D is uncertain. Germline-derived CDR1 and CDR2 are MNHNS and SASEGT. CDR3 length equals 15 residues. The ends were cut back, 1 base at V and 4 bases at J, with 13 bases in the middle. The CDR3 region is CASSEVSKGGTEAFF. The CDR3 region has the DNA TGTGCCAGCAGTGAAGTATCCAAGGGCGGCACTGAAGCTTTCTTT.

The chain joins TRBV7-2 to TRBJ2-1; unclear D gene. The V and J ends lost 3 bases and 6 bases respectively, with 12 bases between them. Germline V gene sequence: CDR1 SGHTA, CDR2 FQGNSA. The CDR3 is made up of 14 amino acids. DNA for the CDR3: TGTGCCAGCAGCTTTATGGGGATTTCCAATGAGCAGTTCTTC. This gives the protein CASSFMGISNEQFF.

This clone turned up a few times. The J gene is TRBJ1-2, the V gene TRBV5-4; no reliable D call. This CDR3 spans 14 amino acids. Germline values: CDR1 SGHNT, CDR2 YYREEE (reference sequence). V lost 4 bases and J 0 bases, leaving 10 bases between the germline ends. The CDR3 nucleotides read TGTGCCAGCAGCCGGTCTCCTTCTAACTATGGCTACACCTTC. Translating gives CASSRSPSNYGYTF. The whole variable domain, filled in from reference TRBV5-4 and TRBJ1-2, reads ETGVTQSPTHLIKTRGQQVTLRCSSQSGHNTVSWYQQALGQGPQFIFQYYREEENGRGNFPPRFSGLQFPNYSSELNVNALELDDSALYLCASSRSPSNYGYTFGSGTRLTVV.

In nucleotides, the CDR3 is TGTGCCAGCAGCTTGGGACAGGCCCACTCTGGGGCCAACGTCCTGACTTTC. The encoded protein is CASSLGQAHSGANVLTF. The J gene is TRBJ2-6, the V gene TRBV5-5, with TRBD1 as a possible D gene (6 bases). From germline, CDR1 is SGHKS and CDR2 YYEKEE (reference sequence). CDR3 size: 17 residues. Trimming took off 0 bases at V and 0 bases at J, with 10 bases between the two ends.

This clone has a handful of counts. The CDR3 DNA follows: TGTGCCAGCAGGGGACAAGGACAGGGTGGGGGCGAGCAGTACTTC. It is translated as CASRGQGQGGGEQYF. This chain uses TRBV28 with TRBJ2-7, with TRBD1 matching 8 bases. The CDR3 consists of 15 residues. Germline CDR1 is MDHEN and CDR2 is SYDVKM. V was pared by 6 bases and J by 6 bases, with 13 bases of the junction left unmatched.

V gene TRBV12-5 combines with J gene TRBJ2-7; D remains ambiguous. V was pared by 6 bases and J by 1 base, with 16 bases between. The length of the CDR3 is 15 residues. The germline CDR1 and CDR2 sequences are LGHNT and FRNRAP. CDR3 DNA: TGTGCTAGTGGACCCGCCTTAAAGGATTCCTACGAGCAGTACTTC. It yields the protein CASGPALKDSYEQYF. The full variable domain, completed using reference TRBV12-5 and TRBJ2-7, is DARVTQTPRHKVTEMGQEVTMRCQPILGHNTVFWYRQTMMQGLELLAYFRNRAPLDDSGMPKDRFSAEMPDATLATLKIQPSEPRDSAVYFCASGPALKDSYEQYFGPGTRLTVT.

The chain employs TRBV28 and TRBJ1-1; a possible D gene is TRBD1 (5 bases). Germline V gives CDR1 MDHEN, CDR2 SYDVKM. V lost 7 bases and J lost 11, with 23 bases in between. The CDR3 consists of 14 residues. CDR3 nucleotides: TGTGCCAGCACCCAAAGCGGGACCAACTGGGAGGCTTTCTTT. The encoded protein is CASTQSGTNWEAFF.

The chain is built from TRBV28 and TRBJ2-1; 10 nucleotides align to TRBD2. J was trimmed by 0 bases and V by 7 bases; bases with no gene match: 6. This CDR3 region has 16 residues. Germline V gene sequence: CDR1 MDHEN, CDR2 SYDVKM. CDR3 nucleotide sequence: TGTGCCAGCAAGGGACTAGCGAGTATCTCCTACAATGAGCAGTTCTTC. It codes for CASKGLASISYNEQFF.

The chain recombines TRBV28 with TRBJ1-2; 8 bases line up with TRBD1. V shed 10 bases, J shed 3 bases, and the junction held 4 bases outside the gene matches. This CDR3 contains 12 residues. Germline assignment: CDR1 MDHEN and CDR2 SYDVKM. The CDR3 loop reads CATGQGYYGYTF. Here the CDR3 DNA reads TGTGCCACCGGACAGGGCTACTATGGCTACACCTTC.

CDR3 region: CSVSIGGPRDTQYF. DNA for the CDR3: TGCAGCGTGTCAATTGGGGGGCCGAGAGATACGCAGTATTTT. The gene calls are TRBV29-1 and TRBJ2-3; D is perhaps TRBD1 or TRBD2 (6 bases each). CDR3 length: 14 residues. Trimming took 6 bases from V and 5 from J, leaving 18 bases between them. CDR1 and CDR2 (germline): SQVTM, ANQGSEA.